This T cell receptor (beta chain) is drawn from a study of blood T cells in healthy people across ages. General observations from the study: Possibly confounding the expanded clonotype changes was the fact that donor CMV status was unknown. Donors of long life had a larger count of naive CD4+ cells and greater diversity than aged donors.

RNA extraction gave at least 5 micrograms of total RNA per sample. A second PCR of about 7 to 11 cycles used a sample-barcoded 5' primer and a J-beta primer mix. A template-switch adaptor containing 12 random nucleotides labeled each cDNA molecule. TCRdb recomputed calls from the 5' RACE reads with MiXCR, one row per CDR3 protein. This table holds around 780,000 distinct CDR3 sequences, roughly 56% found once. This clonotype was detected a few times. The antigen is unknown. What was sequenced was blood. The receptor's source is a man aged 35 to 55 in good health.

In DNA form, the CDR3 reads TGCAGTGCTCCCCGGACTAGCGGGGACATCTACGAGCAGTACTTC. This encodes CSAPRTSGDIYEQYF. V gene TRBV20-1 combines with J gene TRBJ2-7; TRBD2 aligns across 12 bases. With V trimmed by 5 bases and J by 3 bases, 8 bases remained unmatched. This CDR3 has 15 residues. Germline loops: CDR1 DFQATT, CDR2 SNEGSKA (reference sequence).